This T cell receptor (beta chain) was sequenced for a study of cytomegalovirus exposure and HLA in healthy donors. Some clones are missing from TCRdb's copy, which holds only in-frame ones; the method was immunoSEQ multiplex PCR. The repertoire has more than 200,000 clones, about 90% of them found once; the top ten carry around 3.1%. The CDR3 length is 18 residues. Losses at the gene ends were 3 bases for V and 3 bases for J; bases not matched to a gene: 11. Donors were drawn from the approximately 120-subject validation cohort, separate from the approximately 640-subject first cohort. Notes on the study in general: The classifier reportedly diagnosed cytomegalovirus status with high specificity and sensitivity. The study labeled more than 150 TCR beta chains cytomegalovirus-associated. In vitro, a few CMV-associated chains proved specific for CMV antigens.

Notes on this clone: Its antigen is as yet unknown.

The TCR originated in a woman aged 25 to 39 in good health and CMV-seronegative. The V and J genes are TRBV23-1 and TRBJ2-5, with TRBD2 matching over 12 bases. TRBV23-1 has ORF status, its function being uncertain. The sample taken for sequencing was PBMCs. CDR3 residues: CASSHQSRASGREETQYF. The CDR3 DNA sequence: TGCGCCAGCAGTCATCAATCTAGAGCTAGCGGGAGGGAAGAGACCCAGTACTTC.